This T cell receptor (beta chain) comes out of a study of vaccination and CD4 T cells after COVID-19. Concerning this clonotype itself: What it binds is not known.

Germline lookup yields CDR1 WSHSY and CDR2 SAAADI. This CDR3 spans 13 amino acids. Trimming cost V 5 bases and J 7 bases, with 9 bases left between them. The treatment denotes: approximately 11-day PBMC culture with coronavirus spike peptide pools or control peptides (ViraFEST assay). T cells were expanded with peptide pools, and expanded clonotypes were identified by TCR sequencing. The Oncomine TCR Beta short-read assay was what sequenced the DNA obtained from cultured CD4+ T cells. TCRdb itself ran the PCR reads through MiXCR, one entry per CDR3 protein. Of about 11,000 distinct CDR3 sequences in the sample, 55% to 60% were seen once.

J is TRBJ1-6 and V is TRBV10-2; D uncertain. Sequencing was done on a sample of CD4+ T cells from blood, cultured in vitro. The TCR sequence derives from a human donor who had recovered from COVID-19. CDR3 in amino acids: CASSSGLNSPLHF. The CDR3 DNA sequence: TGCGCCAGCAGTTCGGGATTGAATTCACCCCTCCACTTT.